This TCR beta chain was sequenced during a study of a mutant IDH1 vaccine in newly diagnosed glioma. Trimming stripped 4 bases from V and 7 bases from J, with 12 bases between. Germline V gives CDR1 SGHRS, CDR2 YFSETQ. The CDR3 runs to 12 residues. The time point was: week 47, end of study. All doses held 300 ug of mutant IDH1 20-mer peptide, with topical imiquimod. A word on this clone: Antigen specificity is unknown.

Clones were read by immunoSEQ multiplex PCR, and TCRdb kept only the in-frame ones, dropping some. The sample records about 94,000 clones, approximately 89% being singletons. V is TRBV5-1 and J is TRBJ2-7; D not certain. This clonotype originated in a woman aged 45-65 years with glioma. Source: PBMCs, taken from a glioma patient whose treatment included an IDH1 peptide vaccine. The CDR3 region is CASSPTSREQYF. In nucleotides, the CDR3 is TGCGCCAGCAGCCCCACATCTCGGGAGCAGTACTTC.